This T cell receptor (beta chain) was sequenced during a study of Tregs in tolerant kidney transplant recipients. Points from the study as a whole: This study did not directly address biological reproducibility. The small number of patients limits these findings pending further validation. Expanding Tregs on activated donor B cells appeared to best identify donor-specific TCRbeta clones.

CDR1 and CDR2 (germline): SGHVS, FQNEAQ. After removal of 7 bases from V and 5 bases from J, the junction contained 9 bases not matched to a gene. The CDR3 covers 15 residues. Unstimulated Tregs (CD4+CD25+CD127-) and CD4+CD25- non-Tregs were sorted from PBMCs. Data came from immunoSEQ multiplex PCR; TCRdb stores just in-frame clones and leaves some out. This table holds 200,000 to 300,000 clones, approximately 84% found once. Points on this clone: Antigen: not known.

The chain carries TRBV7-8 and TRBJ2-7, with 12 bases that match TRBD2. Sequences were obtained from CD4+ T cells from blood. This clonotype was obtained from a human donor in good health. As DNA, the CDR3 is TGTGCCAGCACCGAGACTAGCGGGAGAGTCCACGAGCAGTACTTC. It yields the protein CASTETSGRVHEQYF. Together with reference TRBV7-8 and TRBJ2-7, the CDR3 gives the full variable domain: GAGVSQSPRYKVAKRGQDVALRCDPISGHVSLFWYQQALGQGPEFLTYFQNEAQLDKSGLPSDRFFAERPEGSVSTLKIQRTQQEDSAVYLCASTETSGRVHEQYFGPGTRLTVT.